This TCR beta chain appears in the sequencing data of a study of technical replicates of blood from several donors (dated by TCRdb to between 2016 and 2019). Receptors were amplified or captured by the immunoSEQ multiplex PCR assay. TCRdb re-hosts the immuneACCESS table, in-frame sequences only. Its copies lack some clones; in the studies checked, an unresolved V gene accounts for under half of them, and the cause for the rest is not known. This sample holds some 70,000 clones; about 97% were observed only once. About 0.3% of the sample is taken by the ten largest. Worth noting for this clone: What this receptor recognizes is not known. No much larger clone exists at a distance of one base, and base qualities are not known.

The receptor was derived from a human donor in good health. What was sequenced was T cells isolated from PBMCs.

The nucleotides are TGCGCCAGCAGTGAATGGGGCTCGAGCGAGCAGTACTTC. Translated, it reads CASSEWGSSEQYF. Recombination connected TRBV10-1 to TRBJ2-7; the best D guess is TRBD1, with 5 bases matching. CDR3 length: 13 amino acids, cysteine to phenylalanine. CDR3 DNA only is kept here, 39 bases in frame from base 1. The trim is 3 bases for V and 6 bases for J, with a gap of 12 bases between the germline ends. The germline V gene (reference sequence) specifies WNHNN as CDR1 and SYGVQD as CDR2.